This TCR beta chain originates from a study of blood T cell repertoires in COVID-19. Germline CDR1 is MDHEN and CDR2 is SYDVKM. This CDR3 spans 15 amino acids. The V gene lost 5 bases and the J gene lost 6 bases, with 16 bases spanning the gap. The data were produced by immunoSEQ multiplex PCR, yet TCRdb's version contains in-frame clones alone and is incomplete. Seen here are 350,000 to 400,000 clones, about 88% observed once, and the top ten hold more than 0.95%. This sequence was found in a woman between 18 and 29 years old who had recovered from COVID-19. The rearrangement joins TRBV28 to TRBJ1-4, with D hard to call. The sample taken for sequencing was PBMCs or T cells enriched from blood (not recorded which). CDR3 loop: CASSPPPDGDEKLFF. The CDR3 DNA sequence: TGTGCCAGCAGTCCCCCCCCGGACGGGGATGAAAAACTGTTTTTT.